A selection of T cell receptor beta chains follows, all from one sample in a study of shared clonotypes between healthy human individuals. Clones were sequenced by immunoSEQ multiplex PCR, and TCRdb holds only the in-frame ones, with some missing. The data hold fewer than 1.4 million clones, with 75% to 85% observed a single time. The specimen sequenced was memory CD4+ T cells from PBMCs. Receptors were obtained from a man between 18 and 35 years old in good health. Some clones in this sample may be carry-over from other donors' samples. Both conserved end residues are part of each CDR3. D genes are given only for firm matches.

d_gene: -; v_gene: TRBV28; len: 15; j_gene: TRBJ1-1; CDR3aa: CASSLRGQGNTEAFF
d_gene: TRBD2; v_gene: TRBV10-2; len: 15; j_gene: TRBJ2-3; CDR3aa: CASKGAGLPQDTQYF
d_gene: TRBD1; v_gene: TRBV27; len: 13; j_gene: TRBJ1-6; CDR3aa: CASRATGRSPLHF
d_gene: TRBD1; v_gene: TRBV5-8; len: 15; j_gene: TRBJ1-5; CDR3aa: CASSIGQGVHQPQHF
d_gene: -; v_gene: TRBV5-1; len: 16; j_gene: TRBJ2-5; CDR3aa: CASSSGTVGYQETQYF
d_gene: -; v_gene: TRBV28; len: 15; j_gene: TRBJ1-5; CDR3aa: CASNQRGVISQPQHF
d_gene: -; v_gene: TRBV14; len: 15; j_gene: TRBJ2-7; CDR3aa: CASSQAGGGGHEQYF
d_gene: -; v_gene: TRBV19; len: 13; j_gene: TRBJ1-3; CDR3aa: CASSPNPGNTIYF
d_gene: -; v_gene: TRBV5-4; len: 12; j_gene: TRBJ1-1; CDR3aa: CASSFENTEAFF
d_gene: -; v_gene: TRBV10-1; len: 14; j_gene: TRBJ2-3; CDR3aa: CASSDQARTDTQYF
d_gene: -; v_gene: TRBV27; len: 13; j_gene: TRBJ1-5; CDR3aa: CASGLDRRQPQHF
d_gene: TRBD2; v_gene: TRBV5-1; len: 14; j_gene: TRBJ2-5; CDR3aa: CASSSPSGSETQYF
d_gene: -; v_gene: TRBV6-6; len: 15; j_gene: TRBJ1-2; CDR3aa: CASSYWVDSNYGYTF
d_gene: TRBD2; v_gene: TRBV9; len: 19; j_gene: TRBJ2-1; CDR3aa: CASSVGLAGRRASYNEQFF
d_gene: -; v_gene: TRBV5-1; len: 15; j_gene: TRBJ1-1; CDR3aa: CASSGGTAGNTEAFF
d_gene: -; v_gene: TRBV4-2; len: 15; j_gene: TRBJ2-1; CDR3aa: CASSEYPGSYNEQFF
d_gene: -; v_gene: TRBV4-2; len: 13; j_gene: TRBJ2-7; CDR3aa: CASSRTNSYEQYF
d_gene: TRBD2; v_gene: TRBV4-2; len: 14; j_gene: TRBJ2-1; CDR3aa: CASSPGLADNEQFF
d_gene: -; v_gene: TRBV9; len: 13; j_gene: TRBJ2-7; CDR3aa: CASSLTHGGEQYF
d_gene: -; v_gene: TRBV18; len: 15; j_gene: TRBJ1-5; CDR3aa: CASSPQSGSGWPQHF
d_gene: -; v_gene: TRBV6-6; len: 11; j_gene: TRBJ2-1; CDR3aa: CASSAFNEQFF
d_gene: -; v_gene: TRBV5-1; len: 14; j_gene: TRBJ1-4; CDR3aa: CASSLGGTNEKLFF
d_gene: TRBD1; v_gene: TRBV12-5; len: 14; j_gene: TRBJ2-7; CDR3aa: CASARGQSSYEQYF
d_gene: -; v_gene: TRBV5-4; len: 12; j_gene: TRBJ1-2; CDR3aa: CASSLTLSGYTF
d_gene: -; v_gene: TRBV7-3; len: 14; j_gene: TRBJ2-7; CDR3aa: CASSPGAGTYEQYF
d_gene: TRBD1; v_gene: TRBV19; len: 17; j_gene: TRBJ2-7; CDR3aa: CASSIGSPQGSSYEQYF
d_gene: -; v_gene: TRBV14; len: 13; j_gene: TRBJ2-3; CDR3aa: CASSLARGDTQYF
d_gene: -; v_gene: TRBV7-3; len: 13; j_gene: TRBJ2-1; CDR3aa: CASSPTTANEQFF
d_gene: TRBD2; v_gene: TRBV6-1; len: 16; j_gene: TRBJ2-1; CDR3aa: CASSEIRTSGYNEQFF
d_gene: -; v_gene: TRBV28; len: 13; j_gene: TRBJ1-1; CDR3aa: CASSLGGGTEAFF
d_gene: -; v_gene: TRBV6-1; len: 13; j_gene: TRBJ1-1; CDR3aa: CASTPGTDTEAFF
d_gene: TRBD2; v_gene: TRBV5-1; len: 14; j_gene: TRBJ2-7; CDR3aa: CASSLGLAGVSQYF
d_gene: -; v_gene: TRBV28; len: 17; j_gene: TRBJ1-1; CDR3aa: CASIIGGADSMNTEAFF
d_gene: -; v_gene: TRBV7-2; len: 16; j_gene: TRBJ2-2; CDR3aa: CASSRSSRADTGELFF
d_gene: -; v_gene: TRBV14; len: 13; j_gene: TRBJ1-4; CDR3aa: CASSRRQNEKLFF
d_gene: -; v_gene: TRBV18; len: 14; j_gene: TRBJ1-4; CDR3aa: CASSPSGANEKLFF
d_gene: -; v_gene: TRBV7-6; len: 14; j_gene: TRBJ2-7; CDR3aa: CASSSSTANYEQYF
d_gene: TRBD2; v_gene: TRBV18; len: 15; j_gene: TRBJ2-1; CDR3aa: CASSPGLAEYNEQFF
d_gene: -; v_gene: TRBV7-2; len: 16; j_gene: TRBJ1-5; CDR3aa: CASSPMGRGVNQPQHF
d_gene: TRBD1; v_gene: TRBV28; len: 15; j_gene: TRBJ2-5; CDR3aa: CASSSSGTAQETQYF
d_gene: TRBD1; v_gene: TRBV7-9; len: 14; j_gene: TRBJ1-2; CDR3aa: CASSATTGGEGYTF
d_gene: -; v_gene: TRBV4-3; len: 15; j_gene: TRBJ2-2; CDR3aa: CASSQVYGNTGGLFF
d_gene: TRBD2; v_gene: TRBV29-1; len: 11; j_gene: TRBJ2-7; CDR3aa: CSVAGGYEQYF
d_gene: -; v_gene: TRBV15; len: 13; j_gene: TRBJ2-1; CDR3aa: CATSRGTYNEQFF
d_gene: -; v_gene: TRBV11-1; len: 14; j_gene: TRBJ2-7; CDR3aa: CASSSPGQSYEQYF
d_gene: TRBD2; v_gene: TRBV18; len: 16; j_gene: TRBJ2-3; CDR3aa: CASSPILAGSTDTQYF
d_gene: -; v_gene: TRBV4-1; len: 15; j_gene: TRBJ1-1; CDR3aa: CASSQDVSQIREAFF
d_gene: TRBD2; v_gene: TRBV19; len: 14; j_gene: TRBJ2-5; CDR3aa: CASSGRGGLETQYF
d_gene: -; v_gene: TRBV28; len: 11; j_gene: TRBJ2-5; CDR3aa: CASNFWGEQYF
d_gene: -; v_gene: TRBV6-6; len: 14; j_gene: TRBJ1-1; CDR3aa: CASSQSGVNTEAFF
d_gene: -; v_gene: TRBV5-1; len: 15; j_gene: TRBJ2-3; CDR3aa: CASSLVQPSTDTQYF
d_gene: TRBD2; v_gene: TRBV9; len: 16; j_gene: TRBJ2-5; CDR3aa: CASSPAGTAAGETQYF
d_gene: -; v_gene: TRBV19; len: 17; j_gene: TRBJ1-1; CDR3aa: CASSTQKYRDSYTEAFF
d_gene: TRBD1; v_gene: TRBV15; len: 14; j_gene: TRBJ2-7; CDR3aa: CATSRDGQGWGQYF
d_gene: -; v_gene: TRBV20-1; len: 11; j_gene: TRBJ1-1; CDR3aa: CCSYRNTEAFF
d_gene: -; v_gene: TRBV6-1; len: 13; j_gene: TRBJ1-5; CDR3aa: CASSLTVLQPQHF